This T cell receptor beta chain was recorded in a study of Tregs in tolerant kidney transplant recipients. Produced via immunoSEQ multiplex PCR; TCRdb's table is partial and in-frame only. The record lists about 52,000 clones, of which the ten most abundant hold about 0.83%. This TCR was sampled from a human donor who received a combined kidney and bone marrow transplant. The specimen comprised CD4+ T cells from blood, sampled before the transplant.

The CDR3 protein is CASSLARRGSSGANVLTF. Partial CDR3 DNA: TGTGCCAGCAGCTTAGCGCGTCGGGGATCCTCTGGGGCCAACGTC. The chain carries TRBV7-7 and TRBJ2-6, with D possibly TRBD2 on 5 matching bases. The read terminates 3 residues ahead of where the CDR3 ends, so the germline J gene completes it. The CDR3 contains 18 residues. V lost 0 bases, J lost 0 bases, and 12 bases lay in between. The germline gives CDR1 SSHAT, CDR2 FNYEAQ (reference sequence).